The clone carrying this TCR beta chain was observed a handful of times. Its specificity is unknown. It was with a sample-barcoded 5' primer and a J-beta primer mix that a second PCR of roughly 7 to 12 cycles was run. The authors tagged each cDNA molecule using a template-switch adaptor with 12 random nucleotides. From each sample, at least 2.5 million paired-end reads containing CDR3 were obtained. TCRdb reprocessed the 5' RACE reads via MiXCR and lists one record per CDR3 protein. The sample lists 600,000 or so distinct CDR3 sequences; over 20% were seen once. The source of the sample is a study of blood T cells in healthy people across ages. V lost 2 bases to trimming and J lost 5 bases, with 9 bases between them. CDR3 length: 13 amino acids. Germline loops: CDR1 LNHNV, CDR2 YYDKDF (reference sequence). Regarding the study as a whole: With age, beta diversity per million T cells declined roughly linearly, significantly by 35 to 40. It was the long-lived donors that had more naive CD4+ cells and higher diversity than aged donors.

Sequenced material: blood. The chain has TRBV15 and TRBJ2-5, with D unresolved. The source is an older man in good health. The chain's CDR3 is CATSRSLVETQYF. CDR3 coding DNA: TGTGCCACCAGCAGATCTCTGGTGGAGACCCAGTACTTC.